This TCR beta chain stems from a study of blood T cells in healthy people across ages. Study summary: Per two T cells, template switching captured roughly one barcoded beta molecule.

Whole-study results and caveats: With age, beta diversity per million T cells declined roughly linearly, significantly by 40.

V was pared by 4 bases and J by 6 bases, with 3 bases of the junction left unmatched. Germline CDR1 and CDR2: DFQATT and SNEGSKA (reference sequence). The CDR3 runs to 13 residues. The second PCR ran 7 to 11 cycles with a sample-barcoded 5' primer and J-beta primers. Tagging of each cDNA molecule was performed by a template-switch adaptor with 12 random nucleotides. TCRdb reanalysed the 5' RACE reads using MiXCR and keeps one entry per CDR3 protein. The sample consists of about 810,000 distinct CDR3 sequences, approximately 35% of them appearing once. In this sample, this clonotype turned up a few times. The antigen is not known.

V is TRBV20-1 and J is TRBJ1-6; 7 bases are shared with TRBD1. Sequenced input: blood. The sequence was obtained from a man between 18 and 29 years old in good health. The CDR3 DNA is TGCAGTGCTAAAGACAGGGTTAATTCACCCCTCCACTTT. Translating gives CSAKDRVNSPLHF.